This T cell receptor (beta chain) came from a study of blood T cell repertoires in COVID-19. As for the study in general: Collection of acute and convalescent COVID-19 samples took place in the United States, Italy and Spain.

As originally analysed: For nucleated cells, counts were estimated from reference gene primer amplification. Measured with immunoSEQ multiplex PCR; TCRdb has only the in-frame clones, and not every one. V and J calls plus clone size are reproduced from that table; the DNA served to infer D and trimming. The sample consists of 200,000 to 250,000 clones, roughly 90% of them appearing once. Germline trimming cut 4 bases from V and 5 bases from J; bases unmatched to any gene: 10. The germline gives CDR1 GTSNPN, CDR2 SVGIG (reference sequence). The CDR3 is 15 residues long. The sequence came from a woman aged 55-75 years with acute or convalescent COVID-19. The source material was peripheral blood. This chain joins TRBV30 and TRBJ1-4; 7 bases align to TRBD1. The CDR3 loop is CAWNRVGTANEKLFF. CDR3 DNA sequence: TGTGCCTGGAATAGAGTCGGGACAGCAAATGAAAAACTGTTTTTT.